Listed below are T cell receptor beta chains from one sample, sequenced in a study of blood T cell repertoires in COVID-19. TCRdb keeps only in-frame clones here, not all; method: immunoSEQ multiplex PCR. This sample has a few hundred thousand clones, with 80% to 85% found just once. The sequencing input was PBMCs or T cells enriched from blood (not recorded which). These TCRs come from a woman in her thirties or forties who had recovered from COVID-19. CDR3s include the opening cysteine and the closing phenylalanine or tryptophan. The D gene is left open where the match is weak. Clone size is stated in some rows and not others, as once, few, many or a class when expanded.

v_call: TRBV7-9
j_call: TRBJ2-2
cdr3_length: 14
clone_size: few
d_call: -
cdr3_nt: TGTGCCAGCAGCTCCGATGGGGGGATGCGGGAGCTGTTTTTT
cdr3_aa: CASSSDGGMRELFF

v_call: TRBV19
j_call: TRBJ1-2
cdr3_length: 15
clone_size: once
d_call: TRBD1
cdr3_nt: TGTGCCAGTAGTGAAGGGGGCGCGCGTTCCTATGGCTACACCTTC
cdr3_aa: CASSEGGARSYGYTF

v_call: TRBV6-5
j_call: TRBJ2-3
cdr3_length: 11
clone_size: -
d_call: -
cdr3_nt: TGTGCCAGCAGTTCCGGGAATACGCAGTATTTT
cdr3_aa: CASSSGNTQYF

v_call: TRBV6-5
j_call: TRBJ2-1
cdr3_length: 13
clone_size: -
d_call: -
cdr3_nt: TGTGCCAGCAGGCAGGTGGGCCGCAATGAGCAGTTCTTC
cdr3_aa: CASRQVGRNEQFF

v_call: TRBV2
j_call: TRBJ2-7
cdr3_length: 14
clone_size: -
d_call: -
cdr3_nt: TGTGCCAGCACTAGACGATACGGGTCCTACGAGCAGTACTTC
cdr3_aa: CASTRRYGSYEQYF

v_call: TRBV6-1
j_call: TRBJ1-3
cdr3_length: 14
clone_size: -
d_call: -
cdr3_nt: TGTGCCAGCAGTGAACAGGGGTCTGGAAACACCATATATTTT
cdr3_aa: CASSEQGSGNTIYF

v_call: TRBV3-1/TRBV3-2
j_call: TRBJ2-1
cdr3_length: 22
clone_size: -
d_call: -
cdr3_nt: TGTGCCAGCAGCCAAGTGGCAGGGGAAGATGTTGAGGGAGGGTGCTCCTACAATGAGCAGTTCTTC
cdr3_aa: CASSQVAGEDVEGGCSYNEQFF

v_call: TRBV6-5
j_call: TRBJ1-1
cdr3_length: 15
clone_size: -
d_call: TRBD1
cdr3_nt: TGTGCCAGCAGTCAACAGGGGGCGGGGAACACTGAAGCTTTCTTT
cdr3_aa: CASSQQGAGNTEAFF

v_call: TRBV15
j_call: TRBJ2-3
cdr3_length: 15
clone_size: -
d_call: TRBD1
cdr3_nt: TGTGCCACCAGCATCCGGGACAGGCCCACAGATACGCAGTATTTT
cdr3_aa: CATSIRDRPTDTQYF

v_call: TRBV29-1
j_call: TRBJ2-1
cdr3_length: 14
clone_size: -
d_call: TRBD1
cdr3_nt: TGCAGCGTTGTGGGGACAGGGGGTTTCAATGAGCAGTTCTTC
cdr3_aa: CSVVGTGGFNEQFF

v_call: TRBV27
j_call: TRBJ2-2
cdr3_length: 18
clone_size: -
d_call: TRBD2
cdr3_nt: TGTGCCAGCAGTTTCAAGGGGGCGGGAGGGCCTAGTACCGGGGAGCTGTTTTTT
cdr3_aa: CASSFKGAGGPSTGELFF

v_call: TRBV30
j_call: TRBJ2-1
cdr3_length: 11
clone_size: -
d_call: -
cdr3_nt: TGTGCCTGGACCCTCTACAATGAGCAGTTCTTC
cdr3_aa: CAWTLYNEQFF

v_call: TRBV11-3
j_call: TRBJ2-5
cdr3_length: 13
clone_size: -
d_call: -
cdr3_nt: TGTGCCAGCTCCCGGGAGAGACAAGAGACCCAGTACTTC
cdr3_aa: CASSRERQETQYF